This TCR beta chain was found in a study of blood T cell repertoires in COVID-19. At the level of the study: Italy, Spain and the United States were the sources of the convalescent and acute COVID-19 samples.

Measured with immunoSEQ multiplex PCR; TCRdb has only the in-frame clones, and not every one. The sample has around 100,000 clones, 80% to 95% seen once. The sequence derives from an older man with acute or convalescent COVID-19. The sample taken for sequencing was peripheral blood.

The CDR3 reads CATSRIAGGNNEQFF. In nucleotides, the CDR3 is TGTGCCACCAGCAGAATAGCGGGAGGTAACAATGAGCAGTTCTTC. The V and J genes are TRBV15 and TRBJ2-1; 10 positions agree with TRBD2. Germline V gives CDR1 LNHNV, CDR2 YYDKDF (reference sequence). V lost 2 bases, J lost 5 bases, and 3 bases stayed unmatched. This CDR3 comprises 15 residues.